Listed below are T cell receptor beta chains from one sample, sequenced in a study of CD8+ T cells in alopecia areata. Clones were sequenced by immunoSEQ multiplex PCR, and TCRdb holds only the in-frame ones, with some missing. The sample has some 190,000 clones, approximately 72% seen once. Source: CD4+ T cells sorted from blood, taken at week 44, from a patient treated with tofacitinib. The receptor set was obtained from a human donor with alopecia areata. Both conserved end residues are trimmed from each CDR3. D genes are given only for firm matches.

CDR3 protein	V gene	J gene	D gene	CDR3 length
ASSQGGGHPFYT	TRBV4-3	TRBJ1-2	.	12
ASSVIGRDTEAF	TRBV19	TRBJ1-1	.	12
ASSTLTGTGDNQPQH	TRBV27	TRBJ1-5	TRBD1	15
SEGGTGGYT	TRBV29-1	TRBJ1-2	.	9
ASSPEGATTEQY	TRBV23-1	TRBJ2-7	.	12
ASSLEATGVTNEQF	TRBV7-2	TRBJ2-1	TRBD1	14
SVAGTGELF	TRBV29-1	TRBJ2-2	.	9
ASSLGASGGSTDTQY	TRBV7-8	TRBJ2-3	TRBD2	15
SVVPRISGSPEAF	TRBV29-1	TRBJ1-1	.	13
ASRPDIPYEQY	TRBV2	TRBJ2-7	.	11
ASSEAGLGYGYT	TRBV25-1	TRBJ1-2	.	12
ASSYSHLNTEAF	TRBV6-5	TRBJ1-1	.	12
SARDQIEQF	TRBV20-1	TRBJ2-1	.	9
AWSGQGGEQY	TRBV30	TRBJ2-7	.	10
ASSNRQGWGSGANVLT	TRBV25-1	TRBJ2-6	TRBD1	16
ASSVGGGANVLT	TRBV9	TRBJ2-6	.	12
ASSWGENIQY	TRBV19	TRBJ2-4	.	10
ASSQGANQPQH	TRBV4-3	TRBJ1-5	.	11
ASSLFGAQETQY	TRBV7-6	TRBJ2-5	.	12
ASSPTGAATQY	TRBV27	TRBJ2-3	TRBD1	11
AISEGLSTDTQY	TRBV10-3	TRBJ2-3	.	12
ASRPGTVVNQPQH	TRBV27	TRBJ1-5	.	13
ASSPSSGGGRWDTQY	TRBV7-2	TRBJ2-3	TRBD2	15
ASSVKNYGYT	TRBV25-1	TRBJ1-2	.	10
AWSTGTDQPQH	TRBV30	TRBJ1-5	.	11
ASSYGQGPNEQF	TRBV6-6	TRBJ2-1	.	12
ASSQDRQETQY	TRBV4-3	TRBJ2-5	.	11
SSSGGDGYT	TRBV20-1	TRBJ1-2	TRBD1	9
ASSLEVGELF	TRBV7-2	TRBJ2-2	.	10
ASRAGIFTEAF	TRBV25-1	TRBJ1-1	.	11
ASTGQGARYGYT	TRBV2	TRBJ1-2	TRBD1	12
ASSQEGTGYT	TRBV14	TRBJ1-2	.	10
ASSLTDRNYGYT	TRBV5-1	TRBJ1-2	TRBD1	12
SVRLNAGVHTEAF	TRBV29-1	TRBJ1-1	.	13
ASSHNTGGGTEAF	TRBV14	TRBJ1-1	.	13
ASSVGTAGNTIY	TRBV9	TRBJ1-3	.	12
ASRGRGKQNTEAF	TRBV19	TRBJ1-1	.	13
ASSFIHNGNYNEQF	TRBV7-2	TRBJ2-1	.	14
ASSSTGPSGANVLT	TRBV27	TRBJ2-6	.	14
AWSRGWGSEAF	TRBV30	TRBJ1-1	.	11
STGGQWKETQY	TRBV29-1	TRBJ2-5	.	11
AWSVLGQGTGELF	TRBV30	TRBJ2-2	.	13
ASSSRRQGALRDTEAF	TRBV7-9	TRBJ1-1	TRBD1	16
ASSVTGWGQTDTQY	TRBV7-2	TRBJ2-3	.	14
ASSWGQSVETQY	TRBV5-1	TRBJ2-5	TRBD1	12
AISGSSQPQH	TRBV10-3	TRBJ1-5	.	10
ASSLRGGSYEQY	TRBV6-6	TRBJ2-7	TRBD2	12
ASSPKTTGGYAF	TRBV6-1	TRBJ1-1	TRBD1	12
ATNDRANTGELF	TRBV11-2	TRBJ2-2	TRBD1	12
SVAGQGFYEQY	TRBV29-1	TRBJ2-7	TRBD1	11
ASSQESELPGANVLT	TRBV4-2	TRBJ2-6	.	15
ASSSDRANYGYT	TRBV5-1	TRBJ1-2	.	12